This section outlines one T cell receptor beta chain sequence together with its context. The antigen remains unidentified. The data originate from a study of CD8 T cells in ankylosing spondylitis. The study, taken as a whole, reports: In reactive arthritis synovial fluid and blood, some motif variants had been reported before. Characteristic of ankylosing spondylitis blood, it appeared, was a TCR beta motif comprising fewer than 10 highly homologous variants. Relatively scarce in peripheral blood, disease-linked clones were CD8+.

Making use of molecular barcodes, quantitative 5'-RACE generated TCR beta libraries. TCRdb reprocessed the 5' RACE reads via MiXCR and lists one record per CDR3 protein. The repertoire holds hundreds of thousands of distinct CDR3 sequences, roughly 12% seen once, with under 7.5% in the top ten. Trimming cost V 0 bases and J 4 bases, with 13 bases left between them. Germline lookup yields CDR1 SGHNT and CDR2 YYREEE (reference sequence). This CDR3 has 15 residues. The chain employs TRBV5-4 and TRBJ1-2, with D tentatively TRBD1 (6 bases). Sequencing was carried out using blood, either unsorted or a sorted T cell fraction (not recorded which). The sequence was collected from a male donor with ankylosing spondylitis. The CDR3 DNA sequence: TGTGCCAGCAGCTTGGAACAGGGACCTATCTATGGCTACACCTTC. This codes for CASSLEQGPIYGYTF.